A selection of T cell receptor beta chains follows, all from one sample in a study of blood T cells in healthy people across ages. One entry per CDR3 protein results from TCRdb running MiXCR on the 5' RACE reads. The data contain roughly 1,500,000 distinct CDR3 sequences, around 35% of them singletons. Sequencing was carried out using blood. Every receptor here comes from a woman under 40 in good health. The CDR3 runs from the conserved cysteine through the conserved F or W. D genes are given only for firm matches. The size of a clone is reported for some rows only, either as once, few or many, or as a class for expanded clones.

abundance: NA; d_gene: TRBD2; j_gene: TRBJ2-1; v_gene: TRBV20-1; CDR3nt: TGCAGTGCTAGCCACCCGGGGGATAGCGGGGGGGCGGTAATCTATGAGCAGTTCTTC; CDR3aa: CSASHPGDSGGAVIYEQFF
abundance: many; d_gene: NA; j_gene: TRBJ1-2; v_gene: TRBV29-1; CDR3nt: TGCAGCGTTAAAGTCAAGACTGATTATTATGGCTACACCTTC; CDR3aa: CSVKVKTDYYGYTF
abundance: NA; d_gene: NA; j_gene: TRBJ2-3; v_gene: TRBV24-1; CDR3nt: TGTGCCACCAATGTAGGGAGCACAGATACGCAGTATTTT; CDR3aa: CATNVGSTDTQYF
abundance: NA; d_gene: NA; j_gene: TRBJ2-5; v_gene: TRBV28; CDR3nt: TGTGCCAGCAGTCCTGGGGCAGTCGGGGAGACCCAGTACTTC; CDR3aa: CASSPGAVGETQYF
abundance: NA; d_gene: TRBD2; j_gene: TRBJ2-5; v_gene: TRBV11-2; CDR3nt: TGTGCCAGCAGCTTAGGTAGCGGGTTGGAGACCCAGTACTTC; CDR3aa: CASSLGSGLETQYF
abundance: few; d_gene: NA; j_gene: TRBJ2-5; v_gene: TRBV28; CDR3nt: TGTGCCAGCAGTGCAGGGGCCCTCAGGGGTCGGTACTTC; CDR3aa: CASSAGALRGRYF
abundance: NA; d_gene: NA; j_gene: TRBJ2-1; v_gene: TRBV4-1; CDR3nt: TGCGCCAGCAGCCACCCCTTAATGGGTCGGGGTGAGCAGTTCTTC; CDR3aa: CASSHPLMGRGEQFF
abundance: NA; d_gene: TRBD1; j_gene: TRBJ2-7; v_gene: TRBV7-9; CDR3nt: TGTGCCAGCAGCTATGGCGAGGGACAGCTGGGGCACGAGCAGTACTTC; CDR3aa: CASSYGEGQLGHEQYF
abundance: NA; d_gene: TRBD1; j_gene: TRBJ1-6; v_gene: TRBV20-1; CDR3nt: TGCAGTGCTAGGGAGACAGGGGGCAATTCACCCCTCCACTTT; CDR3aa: CSARETGGNSPLHF
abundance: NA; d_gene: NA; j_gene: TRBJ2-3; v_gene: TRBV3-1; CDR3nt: TGTGCCAGCAGCCAAGATCCACACCAGGCAGATACGCAGTATTTT; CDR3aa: CASSQDPHQADTQYF
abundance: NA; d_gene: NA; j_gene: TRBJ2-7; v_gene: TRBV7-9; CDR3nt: TGTGCCAGCAGCTTCCAGGGGATCTCCTACGAGCAGTACTTC; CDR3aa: CASSFQGISYEQYF
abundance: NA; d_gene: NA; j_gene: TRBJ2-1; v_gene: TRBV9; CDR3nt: TGTGCCAGCAGCCCCCCGGACTCGCTCTCCTACAATGAGCAGTTCTTC; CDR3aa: CASSPPDSLSYNEQFF
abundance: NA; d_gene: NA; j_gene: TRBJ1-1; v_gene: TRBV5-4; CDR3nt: TGTGCCAGCAGCTCCAGGGATAGGGCTGAAGCTTTCTTT; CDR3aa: CASSSRDRAEAFF
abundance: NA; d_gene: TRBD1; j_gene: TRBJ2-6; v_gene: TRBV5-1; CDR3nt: TGCGCCAGCAGCTCGGGACAGTTTTACTCTGGGGCCAACGTCCTGACTTTC; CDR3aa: CASSSGQFYSGANVLTF
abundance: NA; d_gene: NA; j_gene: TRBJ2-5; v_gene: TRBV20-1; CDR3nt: TGCAGTGCTAGAGTAGGGACGGGTCACAATGAGCAGTACTTC; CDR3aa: CSARVGTGHNEQYF
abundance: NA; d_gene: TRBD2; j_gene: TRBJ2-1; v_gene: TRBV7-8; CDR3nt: TGTGCCAGCAGCACCGGACTAGCGGGAGTGGTTAATGAGCAGTTCTTC; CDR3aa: CASSTGLAGVVNEQFF
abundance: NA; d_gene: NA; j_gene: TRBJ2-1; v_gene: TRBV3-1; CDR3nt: TGTGCCAGCAGCCAAGTTTCGGGAATGAGCTCCTACAATGAGCAGTTCTTC; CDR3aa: CASSQVSGMSSYNEQFF
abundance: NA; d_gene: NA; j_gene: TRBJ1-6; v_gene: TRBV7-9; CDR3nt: TGTGCCAGCAGCCGGGCAGGGGCGAATTCACCCCGCCACTTT; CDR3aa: CASSRAGANSPRHF
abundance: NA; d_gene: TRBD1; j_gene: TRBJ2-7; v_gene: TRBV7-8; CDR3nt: TGTGCCAGCAGCTCCAGTGCGACAGGGGTCGACGAGCAGTACTTC; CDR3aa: CASSSSATGVDEQYF
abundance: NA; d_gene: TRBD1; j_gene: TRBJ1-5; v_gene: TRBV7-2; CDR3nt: TGTGCCAGCAGCTTCGGGACAGGGGCGAAAGAGCCCCAGCATTTT; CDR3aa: CASSFGTGAKEPQHF
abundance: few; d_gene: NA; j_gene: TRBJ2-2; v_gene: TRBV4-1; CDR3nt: TGCGCCAGCAGCCAAGTCGAATCAGGGGACACCGGGGAGCTGTTTTTT; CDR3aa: CASSQVESGDTGELFF
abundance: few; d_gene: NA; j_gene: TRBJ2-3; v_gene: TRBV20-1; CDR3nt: TGCAGAGTGGGGGAATACACAGATACGCAGTATTTT; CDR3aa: CRVGEYTDTQYF
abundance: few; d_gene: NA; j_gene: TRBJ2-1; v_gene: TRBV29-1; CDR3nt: TGCAGCGTTGTCCCCCCCAAAGTATACAATGAGCAGTTCTTC; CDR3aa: CSVVPPKVYNEQFF
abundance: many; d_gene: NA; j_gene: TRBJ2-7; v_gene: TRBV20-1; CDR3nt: TGCAGTGCTACTTACCGGGACTCTTCCTACGAGCAGTACTTC; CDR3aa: CSATYRDSSYEQYF
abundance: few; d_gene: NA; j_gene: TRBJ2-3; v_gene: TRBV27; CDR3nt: TGTGCCAGCAGTTTAGTGTCTTTGATAGGATTTGGCACAGATACGCAGTATTTT; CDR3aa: CASSLVSLIGFGTDTQYF
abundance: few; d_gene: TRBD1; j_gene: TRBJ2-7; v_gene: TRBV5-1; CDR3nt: TGCGCCAGCAGCTTGGGGAATACGGGACAGGGGCTCTACGAGCAGTACTTC; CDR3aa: CASSLGNTGQGLYEQYF
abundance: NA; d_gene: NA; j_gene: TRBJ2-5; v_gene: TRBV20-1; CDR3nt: TGCAGTGCTACTCTGGTGGGCCCCGGTGGGGACCAGTACTTC; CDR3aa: CSATLVGPGGDQYF
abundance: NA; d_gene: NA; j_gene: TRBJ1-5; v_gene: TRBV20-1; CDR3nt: TGCAGTGCTAGAGATTCGGGGAGGGCATCCCGCAATCAGCCCCAGCATTTT; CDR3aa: CSARDSGRASRNQPQHF
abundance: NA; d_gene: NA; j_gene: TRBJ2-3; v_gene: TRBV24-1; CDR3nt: TGTGCCACCAGTGTCGGGACACCCACAGATACGCAGTATTTT; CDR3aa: CATSVGTPTDTQYF
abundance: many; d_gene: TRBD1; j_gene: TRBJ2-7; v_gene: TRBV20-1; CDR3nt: TGCAGTGCTGCAGGACAGGGGCGTTCGTACGAGCAGTACTTC; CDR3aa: CSAAGQGRSYEQYF
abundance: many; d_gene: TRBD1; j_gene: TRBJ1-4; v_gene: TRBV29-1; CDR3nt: TGCAGCGCAACAGGGGTAGATAATGAAAAACTGTTTTTT; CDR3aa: CSATGVDNEKLFF
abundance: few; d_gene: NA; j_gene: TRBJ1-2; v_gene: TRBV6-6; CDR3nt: TGTGCCAGTTATCTGGCCAACTATGGCTACACCTTC; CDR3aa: CASYLANYGYTF
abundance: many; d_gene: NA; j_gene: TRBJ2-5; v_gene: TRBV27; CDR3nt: TGTGCCAGCGGCATGTACCAAGAGACCCAGTACTTC; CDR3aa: CASGMYQETQYF
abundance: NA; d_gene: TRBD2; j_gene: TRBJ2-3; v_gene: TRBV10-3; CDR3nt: TGTGCCAGGCGACTAGCGGTCCTCACTCAACACACAGATACGCAGTATTTT; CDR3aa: CARRLAVLTQHTDTQYF
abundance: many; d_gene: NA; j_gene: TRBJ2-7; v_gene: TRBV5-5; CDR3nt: TGTGCCAGCAGCTTTTGGTCCAGGGGTGACGAGCAGTACTTC; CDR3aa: CASSFWSRGDEQYF
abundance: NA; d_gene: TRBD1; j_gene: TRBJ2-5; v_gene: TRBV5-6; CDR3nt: TGTGCCAGCAGCTTGTTTTCAGGGGGAAAACAAGAGACCCAGTACTTC; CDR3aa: CASSLFSGGKQETQYF
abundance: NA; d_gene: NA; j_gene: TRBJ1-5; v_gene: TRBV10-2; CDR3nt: TGCGCCAGCAGTGAAACACAGGGTTTGGGTCAGCCCCAGCATTTT; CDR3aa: CASSETQGLGQPQHF
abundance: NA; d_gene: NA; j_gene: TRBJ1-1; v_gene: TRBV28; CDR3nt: TGTGCCAGCAGTCCACAGGTAAATAACGCTGAAGCTTTCTTT; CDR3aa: CASSPQVNNAEAFF
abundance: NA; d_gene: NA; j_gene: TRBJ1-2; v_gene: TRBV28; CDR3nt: TGTGCCAGCAGTTTATCCCTTGGGGGTGAGGACGGCTACACCTTC; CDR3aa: CASSLSLGGEDGYTF
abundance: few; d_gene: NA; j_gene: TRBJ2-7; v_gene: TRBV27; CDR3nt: TGTGCCAGCAGTCCGACTGGAGTTAGCTTCGAGCAGTACTTC; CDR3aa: CASSPTGVSFEQYF
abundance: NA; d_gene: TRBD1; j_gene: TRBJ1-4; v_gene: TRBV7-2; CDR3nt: TGTGCCAGCAGCTTGGCCAGGGGGTTGGGTGAAAAACTGTTTTTT; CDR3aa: CASSLARGLGEKLFF
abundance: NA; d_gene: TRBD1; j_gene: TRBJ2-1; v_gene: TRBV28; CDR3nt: TGTGCCAGCAGTCCAGGACAGGGGTTCCTCCACAATGAGCAGTTCTTC; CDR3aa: CASSPGQGFLHNEQFF
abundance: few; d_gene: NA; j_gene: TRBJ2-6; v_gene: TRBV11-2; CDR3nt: TGTGCCAGCAGCTCCGGGACACGAAGGAGCTCTGGGGCCAACGTCCTGACTTTC; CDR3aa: CASSSGTRRSSGANVLTF
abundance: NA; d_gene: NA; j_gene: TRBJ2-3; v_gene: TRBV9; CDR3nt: TGTGCCAGCAGCGTAGTTCTTGGCGGCACAGATACGCAGTATTTT; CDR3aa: CASSVVLGGTDTQYF
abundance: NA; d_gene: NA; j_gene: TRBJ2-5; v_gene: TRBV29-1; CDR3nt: TGTAGCGTTGACTTGTTGGAAGAGACCCAGTACTTC; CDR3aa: CSVDLLEETQYF
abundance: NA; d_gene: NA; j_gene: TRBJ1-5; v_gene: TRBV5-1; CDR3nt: TGCGCCAGCAGCTCTGGCGCTAATCAGCCCCAGCATTTT; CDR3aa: CASSSGANQPQHF
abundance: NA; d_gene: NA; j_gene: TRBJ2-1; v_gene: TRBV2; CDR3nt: TGTGCCAGCAGTGAATCCCAGCGGAATCACAATGAGCAGTTCTTC; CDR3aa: CASSESQRNHNEQFF
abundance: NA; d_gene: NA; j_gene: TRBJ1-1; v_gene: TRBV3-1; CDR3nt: TGTGCCAGCGCTCCCGCAGTGAACACTGAAGCTTTCTTT; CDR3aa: CASAPAVNTEAFF
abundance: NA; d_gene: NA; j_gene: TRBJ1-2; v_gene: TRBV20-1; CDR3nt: TGCAGTGCTAGCTCGGGACCTAGGGGCTATGGCTACACCTTC; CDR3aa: CSASSGPRGYGYTF
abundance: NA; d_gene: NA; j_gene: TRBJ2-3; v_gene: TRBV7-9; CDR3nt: TGTGCCAGCAGCACCGAACTTGTTCTGGATACGCAGTATTTT; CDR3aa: CASSTELVLDTQYF
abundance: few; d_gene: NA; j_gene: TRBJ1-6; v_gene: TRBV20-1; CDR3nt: TGCAGTGCTAGAGGGGCCCAAAATTCACCCCTCCACTTT; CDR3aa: CSARGAQNSPLHF
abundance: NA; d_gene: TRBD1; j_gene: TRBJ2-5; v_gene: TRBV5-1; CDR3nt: TGCGCCAGCAGCCTCCCTTTGAAGGACAGGGTGGAGACCCAGTACTTC; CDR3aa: CASSLPLKDRVETQYF